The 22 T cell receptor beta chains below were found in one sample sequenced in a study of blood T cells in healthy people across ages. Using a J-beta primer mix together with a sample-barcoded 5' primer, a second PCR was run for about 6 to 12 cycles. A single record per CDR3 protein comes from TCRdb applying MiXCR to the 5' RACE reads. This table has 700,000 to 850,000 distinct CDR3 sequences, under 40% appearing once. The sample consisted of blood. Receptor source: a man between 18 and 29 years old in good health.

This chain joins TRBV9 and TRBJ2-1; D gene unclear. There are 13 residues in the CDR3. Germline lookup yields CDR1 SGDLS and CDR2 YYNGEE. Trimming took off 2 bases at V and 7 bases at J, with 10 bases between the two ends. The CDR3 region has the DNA TGTGCCAGCAGCGTTGAAGCTAGGAATGAGCAGTTCTTC. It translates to CASSVEARNEQFF.

The DNA of the CDR3 is TGTGCCAGCAGCTTACGGGACGACGTCCTGACTTTC. Its protein product is CASSLRDDVLTF. This chain uses TRBV7-6 with TRBJ2-6; the D gene could be TRBD1 or TRBD2 (5 bases each). Trimming took off 2 bases at V and 11 bases at J, with 7 bases between the two ends. CDR1 and CDR2 from the germline V gene are SGHVS and FNYEAQ. The CDR3 spans 12 residues.

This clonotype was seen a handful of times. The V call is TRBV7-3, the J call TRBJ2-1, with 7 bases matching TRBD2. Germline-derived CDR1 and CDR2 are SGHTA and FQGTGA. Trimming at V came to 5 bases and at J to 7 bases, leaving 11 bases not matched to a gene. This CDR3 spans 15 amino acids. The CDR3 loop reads CASSRKAGTTNEQFF. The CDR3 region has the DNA TGTGCCAGCAGCCGAAAAGCCGGGACTACGAATGAGCAGTTCTTC.

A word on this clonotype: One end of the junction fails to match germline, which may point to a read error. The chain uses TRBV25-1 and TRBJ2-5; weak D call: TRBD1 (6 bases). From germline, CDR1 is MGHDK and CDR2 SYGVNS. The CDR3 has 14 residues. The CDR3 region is CACSAWTATETQYF. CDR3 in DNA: TGTGCCTGCAGTGCCTGGACAGCGACAGAGACCCAGTACTTC.

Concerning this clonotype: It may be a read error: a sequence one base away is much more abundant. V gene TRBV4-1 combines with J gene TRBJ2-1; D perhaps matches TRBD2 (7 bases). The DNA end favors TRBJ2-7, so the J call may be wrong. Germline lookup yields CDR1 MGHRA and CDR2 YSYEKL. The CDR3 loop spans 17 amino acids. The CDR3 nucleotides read TGCGCCAGCAGCCAAATGGGAGGCGGGGGCACCTACAATGAGCAGTACTTC. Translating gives CASSQMGGGGTYNEQYF.

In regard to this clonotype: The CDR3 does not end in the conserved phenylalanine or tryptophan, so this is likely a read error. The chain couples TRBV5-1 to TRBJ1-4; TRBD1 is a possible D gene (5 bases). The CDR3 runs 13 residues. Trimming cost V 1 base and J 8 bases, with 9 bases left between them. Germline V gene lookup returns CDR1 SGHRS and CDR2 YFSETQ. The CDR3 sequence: CASSLQEGEKLFV. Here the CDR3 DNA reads TGCGCCAGCAGCTTGCAAGAGGGGGAAAAACTGTTTGTT.

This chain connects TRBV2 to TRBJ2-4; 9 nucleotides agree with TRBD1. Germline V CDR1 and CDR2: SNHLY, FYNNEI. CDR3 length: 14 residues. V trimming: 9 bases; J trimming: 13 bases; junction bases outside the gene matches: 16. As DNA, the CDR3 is TGTGCCAGATCCACCGGGACAGGGAGTGGGGAGCAGTACTTC. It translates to CARSTGTGSGEQYF. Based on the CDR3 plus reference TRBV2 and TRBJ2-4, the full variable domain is EPEVTQTPSHQVTQMGQEVILRCVPISNHLYFYWYRQILGQKVEFLVSFYNNEISEKSEIFDDQFSVERPDGSNFTLKIRSTKLEDSAMYFCARSTGTGSGEQYFGAGTRLSVL.

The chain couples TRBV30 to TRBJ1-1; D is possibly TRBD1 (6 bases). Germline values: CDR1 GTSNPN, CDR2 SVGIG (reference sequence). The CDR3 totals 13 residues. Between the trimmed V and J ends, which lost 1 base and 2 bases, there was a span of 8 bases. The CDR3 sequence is CAWSEQGNTEAFF. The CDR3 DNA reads TGTGCCTGGAGTGAACAGGGTAACACTGAAGCTTTCTTT. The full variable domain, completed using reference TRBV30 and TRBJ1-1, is SQTIHQWPATLVQPVGSPLSLECTVEGTSNPNLYWYRQAAGRGLQLLFYSVGIGQISSEVPQNLSASRPQDRQFILSSKKLLLSDSGFYLCAWSEQGNTEAFFGQGTRLTVV.

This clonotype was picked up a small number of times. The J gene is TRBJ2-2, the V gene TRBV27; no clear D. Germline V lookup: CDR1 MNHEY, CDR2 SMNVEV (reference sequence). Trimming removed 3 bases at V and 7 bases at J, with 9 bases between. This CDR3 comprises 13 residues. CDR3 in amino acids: CASSFEEFGELFF. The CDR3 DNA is TGTGCCAGCAGTTTCGAGGAGTTCGGGGAGCTGTTTTTT.

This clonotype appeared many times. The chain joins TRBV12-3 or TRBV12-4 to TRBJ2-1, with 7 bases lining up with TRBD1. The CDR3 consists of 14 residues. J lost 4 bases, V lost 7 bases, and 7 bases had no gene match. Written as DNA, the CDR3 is TGTGCCAGCACGCGGACAGGAGCATACAATGAGCAGTTCTTC. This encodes CASTRTGAYNEQFF.

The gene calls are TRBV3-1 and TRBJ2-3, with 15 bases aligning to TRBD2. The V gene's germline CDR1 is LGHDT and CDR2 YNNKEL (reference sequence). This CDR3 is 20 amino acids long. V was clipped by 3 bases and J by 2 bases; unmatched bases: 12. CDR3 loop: CASSHTRGLAGGRPTDTQYF. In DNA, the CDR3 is TGTGCCAGCAGCCATACCCGCGGACTAGCGGGGGGGAGGCCCACAGATACGCAGTATTTT.

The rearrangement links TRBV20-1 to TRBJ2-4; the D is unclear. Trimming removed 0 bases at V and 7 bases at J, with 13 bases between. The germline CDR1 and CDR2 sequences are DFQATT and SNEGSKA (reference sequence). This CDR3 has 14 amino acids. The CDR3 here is CSAREERIRNIQYF. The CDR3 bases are TGCAGTGCTAGAGAGGAGCGAATCAGGAACATTCAGTACTTC.

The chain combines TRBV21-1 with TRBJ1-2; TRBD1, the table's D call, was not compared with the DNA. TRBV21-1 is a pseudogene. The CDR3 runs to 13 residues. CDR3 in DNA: TGTGCCAGCAGCAGACAGGTTAACGATGGCTACACCTTC. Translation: CASSRQVNDGYTF.

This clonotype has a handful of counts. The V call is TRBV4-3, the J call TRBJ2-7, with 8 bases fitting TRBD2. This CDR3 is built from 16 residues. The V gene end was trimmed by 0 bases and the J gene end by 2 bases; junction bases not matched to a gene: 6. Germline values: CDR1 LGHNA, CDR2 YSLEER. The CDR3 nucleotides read TGCGCCAGCAGCCAAGACCTACTAGCGGACCCCTACGAGCAGTACTTC. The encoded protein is CASSQDLLADPYEQYF.

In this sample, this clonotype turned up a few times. CDR3 sequence (DNA): TGTGCCAGCAGCCCCCCCGGAACCGGAAACACCATATATTTT. Translating gives CASSPPGTGNTIYF. This chain connects TRBV7-6 to TRBJ1-3; no clear D gene. The CDR3 runs to 14 residues. V was cut by 5 bases and J by 4 bases, with 12 bases left in between. The germline V gene encodes CDR1 SGHVS and CDR2 FNYEAQ.

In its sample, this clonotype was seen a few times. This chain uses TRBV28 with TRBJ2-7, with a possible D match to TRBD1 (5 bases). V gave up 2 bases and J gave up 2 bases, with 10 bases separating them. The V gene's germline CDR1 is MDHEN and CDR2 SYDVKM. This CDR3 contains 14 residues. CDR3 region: CASSLTGLAYEQYF. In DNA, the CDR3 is TGTGCCAGCAGTTTAACAGGCCTTGCCTACGAGCAGTACTTC.

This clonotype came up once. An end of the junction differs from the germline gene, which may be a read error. The DNA for the CDR3 is TGCAGCGCTAGAGAGGGTCAGCGGGGGGGCAGAAATGAGCAGTTCTTC. Its translation is CSAREGQRGGRNEQFF. This rearrangement joins TRBV20-1 to TRBJ2-1; 10 bases agree with TRBD2. The germline CDR1 and CDR2 sequences are DFQATT and SNEGSKA (reference sequence). This CDR3 region has 16 residues.

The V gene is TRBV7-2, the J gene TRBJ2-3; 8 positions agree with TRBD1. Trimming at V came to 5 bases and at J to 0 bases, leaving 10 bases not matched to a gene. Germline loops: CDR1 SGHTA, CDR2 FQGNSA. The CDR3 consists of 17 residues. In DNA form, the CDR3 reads TGTGCCAGCAGCAATACACGGACAGGGATTAGCACAGATACGCAGTATTTT. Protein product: CASSNTRTGISTDTQYF.

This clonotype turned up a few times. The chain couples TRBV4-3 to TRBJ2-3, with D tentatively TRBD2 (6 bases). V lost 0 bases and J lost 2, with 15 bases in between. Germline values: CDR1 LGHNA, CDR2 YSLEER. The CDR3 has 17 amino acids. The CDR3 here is CASSQDGGPGLTDTQYF. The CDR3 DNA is TGCGCCAGCAGCCAAGATGGCGGGCCGGGACTCACAGATACGCAGTATTTT.

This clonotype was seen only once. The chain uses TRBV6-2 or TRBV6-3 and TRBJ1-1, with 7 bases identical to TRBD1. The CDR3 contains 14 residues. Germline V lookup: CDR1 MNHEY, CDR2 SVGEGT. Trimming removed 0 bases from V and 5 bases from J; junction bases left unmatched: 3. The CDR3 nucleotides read TGTGCCAGCAGTTACTCAGGGGGCTTTACTGAAGCTTTCTTT. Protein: CASSYSGGFTEAFF.

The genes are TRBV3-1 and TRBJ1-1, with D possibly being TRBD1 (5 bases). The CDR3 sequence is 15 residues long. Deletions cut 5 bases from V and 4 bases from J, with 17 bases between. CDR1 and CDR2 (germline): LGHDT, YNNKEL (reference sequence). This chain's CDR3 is CASSYLFSRVTEAFF. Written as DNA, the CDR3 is TGTGCCAGCAGCTACCTGTTCAGCAGGGTCACTGAAGCTTTCTTT.

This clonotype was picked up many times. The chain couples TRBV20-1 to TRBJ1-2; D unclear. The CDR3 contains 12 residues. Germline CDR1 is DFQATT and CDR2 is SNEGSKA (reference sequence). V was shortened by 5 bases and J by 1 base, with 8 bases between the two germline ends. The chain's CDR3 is CSAPTSNYGYTF. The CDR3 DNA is TGCAGTGCTCCGACTAGTAACTATGGCTACACCTTC.